The T cell receptor beta chain described here comes from a study of T cells in Graves' hyperthyroidism and ophthalmopathy. A lack of ophthalmopathy progression within 18 months defined stable Graves' hyperthyroidism. There are many counts of this clonotype. Amplified TCR beta CDR3 regions came from RNA transcripts. HTBI primers were the set used in a first-round RT-PCR of the TCR CDR3. In TCRdb, the multiplex PCR reads were re-called with MiXCR into one record per CDR3 protein. Here the sample spans 480,000 or so distinct CDR3 sequences, around 15% being singletons. V gave up 1 base and J gave up 4 bases, with 10 bases separating them. Germline V gene data show CDR1 as LNHDA and CDR2 as SQIVND (reference sequence). This CDR3 comprises 14 residues.

J is TRBJ1-1 and V is TRBV19; possibly TRBD1 for D (5 bases). Sequencing was carried out using blood. The TCR sequence derives from a woman aged 18-35 years with Graves' hyperthyroidism. The CDR3 nucleotides are TGTGCCAGTAGTATAGTCGGGGGGATCACTGAAGCTTTCTTT. Translating it yields CASSIVGGITEAFF.